Listed here are 26 T cell receptor beta chains from one sample, sequenced in a study of cytomegalovirus exposure and HLA in healthy donors. With 60 Vbeta and 13 Jbeta primers, the PCR was carried out. The repertoire was sequenced with immunoSEQ multiplex PCR; TCRdb's copy has only in-frame clones and lacks some. This table holds 93,000 or so clones, roughly 80% found once. Specimen: PBMCs. These receptors originate from a man in his fifties in good health and CMV-seropositive.

V gene TRBV5-4 combines with J gene TRBJ2-5; 8 bases agree with TRBD2. V lost 1 base and J lost 5; bases outside the gene matches: 13. In germline, CDR1 is SGHNT, CDR2 YYREEE (reference sequence). The CDR3 sequence is 17 residues long. CDR3 nucleotides: TGTGCCAGCAGCTTGATGTCGGGAGGGCCTGTAATTGAGACCCAGTACTTC. It encodes CASSLMSGGPVIETQYF.

This chain joins TRBV30 and TRBJ2-3; D possibly corresponds to TRBD1 (6 bases). With 3 bases removed from V and 1 base from J, the gap between germline ends came to 11 bases. The CDR3 is 14 amino acids. Germline V lookup: CDR1 GTSNPN, CDR2 SVGIG (reference sequence). CDR3 loop: CAWRRTVRTDTQYF. CDR3 DNA sequence: TGTGCCTGGAGGCGGACAGTCCGCACAGATACGCAGTATTTT.

The gene calls are TRBV19 and TRBJ2-1; a weak D match, TRBD1 (5 bases). This CDR3 region has 15 residues. Germline V gene lookup returns CDR1 LNHDA and CDR2 SQIVND (reference sequence). Trimming stripped 9 bases from V and 0 bases from J, with 15 bases between. The CDR3 region has the DNA TGTGCCAGCACGGACACCCAGTTCTCCTACAATGAGCAGTTCTTC. Translating gives CASTDTQFSYNEQFF.

This clone was counted only a few times. The chain links TRBV29-1 to TRBJ2-5; D might be TRBD1 (6 bases). The J call is doubtful: the DNA matches TRBJ2-7 better. Germline V gene sequence: CDR1 SQVTM, CDR2 ANQGSEA. The CDR3 sequence is 14 residues long. DNA of the CDR3: TGCAGCGTTGTAGGTAACAGGGTTCGGCACGAGCAGTACTTC. Amino acid sequence: CSVVGNRVRHEQYF.

V gene TRBV6-6 combines with J gene TRBJ1-3; no clear D gene. CDR1 and CDR2 from the germline V gene are MNHNY and SVGAGI (reference sequence). The CDR3 is 15 amino acids. V gave up 5 bases and J gave up 8 bases, with 19 bases separating them. CDR3 sequence reads: CASSRTYLTGDTIYF. The CDR3 DNA reads TGTGCCAGCAGTCGAACCTACTTAACCGGGGACACCATATATTTT.

The chain uses TRBV5-1 and TRBJ2-1; TRBD2 matches at 11 bases. In germline, CDR1 is SGHRS, CDR2 YFSETQ. V lost 7 bases to trimming and J lost 2 bases; unmatched junction nucleotides: 5. The CDR3 spans 15 residues. This CDR3 is CASWQTSGAYNEQFF. CDR3 nucleotides: TGCGCCAGCTGGCAGACTAGCGGGGCCTACAATGAGCAGTTCTTC.

This rearrangement joins TRBV5-1 to TRBJ2-2; TRBD1 aligns across 10 bases. Germline V CDR1 and CDR2: SGHRS, YFSETQ. Trimming took 5 bases from V and 3 from J; bases not matched to a gene: 4. This CDR3 contains 15 residues. Here the CDR3 DNA reads TGCGCCAGCAGAACAGGGACAGGGGACACCGGGGAGCTGTTTTTT. Its translation is CASRTGTGDTGELFF.

The chain couples TRBV6-6 to TRBJ1-1, with D hard to call. Germline V gives CDR1 MNHNY, CDR2 SVGAGI (reference sequence). The CDR3 is 14 residues long. V lost 5 bases, J lost 1 base, and 11 bases lay in between. CDR3 in amino acids: CASSKRQENTEAFF. The DNA of the CDR3 is TGTGCCAGCAGTAAACGACAAGAGAACACTGAAGCTTTCTTT.

In its sample, this clone was seen a few times. The chain uses TRBV11-3 and TRBJ2-1, with D possibly TRBD1 on 6 matching bases. Looked up from germline, CDR1 is SGHNT and CDR2 is YENEEA. Trimming cost V 0 bases and J 6 bases, with 9 bases left between them. CDR3 size: 14 residues. The CDR3 nucleotides read TGTGCCAGCAGCTTAGATACAGGGCCCAATGAGCAGTTCTTC. As protein: CASSLDTGPNEQFF.

The chain joins TRBV9 to TRBJ2-1; 7 nucleotides line up with TRBD2. CDR1 is SGDLS and CDR2 is YYNGEE in the germline V gene. The CDR3 is 15 residues long. With 0 bases clipped from V and 3 bases from J, the junction kept 3 bases outside the gene matches. The CDR3 coding sequence is TGTGCCAGCAGCGTAGAAGGCGGGAGCTACAATGAGCAGTTCTTC. Protein: CASSVEGGSYNEQFF. The full variable domain, completed using reference TRBV9 and TRBJ2-1, is DSGVTQTPKHLITATGQRVTLRCSPRSGDLSVYWYQQSLDQGLQFLIQYYNGEERAKGNILERFSAQQFPDLHSELNLSSLELGDSALYFCASSVEGGSYNEQFFGPGTRLTVL.

The genes are TRBV30 and TRBJ2-1; unclear D gene. The CDR3 runs to 14 residues. Trimming shortened V by 5 bases and J by 2 bases, and 13 bases separated the two germline ends. Germline-derived CDR1 and CDR2 are GTSNPN and SVGIG (reference sequence). The CDR3 region has the DNA TGTGCCTGGGCCGGGTCCTATGCCTACAATGAGCAGTTCTTC. Amino acids: CAWAGSYAYNEQFF.

This clone was observed a single time. The gene calls are TRBV7-3 and TRBJ2-2, with 16 nucleotides matching TRBD2. Losses at the gene ends were 5 bases for V and 4 bases for J; bases not matched to a gene: 7. Germline V lookup: CDR1 SGHTA, CDR2 FQGTGA. This CDR3 is 18 amino acids long. CDR3 loop: CASSAPGLAGGGTGELFF. Here the CDR3 DNA reads TGTGCCAGCAGCGCACCGGGACTAGCGGGAGGGGGCACCGGGGAGCTGTTTTTT.

The J gene is TRBJ1-4, the V gene TRBV5-6, with D perhaps TRBD1 (5 bases). The V and J ends lost 2 bases and 8 bases respectively, with 13 bases between them. The germline CDR1 and CDR2 sequences are SGHDT and YYEEEE. The CDR3 loop spans 14 amino acids. Here the CDR3 DNA reads TGTGCCAGCAGCTTTAACATCGGGGGGGAAAAACTGTTTTTT. Its protein is CASSFNIGGEKLFF.

The sample holds one count of this clone. One end of the junction does not line up with germline, which may come from a read error. The chain joins TRBV7-9 to TRBJ2-5; TRBD2 agrees at 12 bases. The length of the CDR3 is 16 residues. CDR1 is SEHNR and CDR2 is FQNEAQ in the germline V gene (reference sequence). The CDR3 is CAGSSSLAGGQETQYF. The DNA of the CDR3 is TGTGCCGGCAGCTCCTCACTAGCGGGAGGTCAAGAGACCCAGTACTTC. Combining the CDR3 with reference TRBV7-9 and TRBJ2-5 gives the whole variable domain DTGVSQNPRHKITKRGQNVTFRCDPISEHNRLYWYRQTLGQGPEFLTYFQNEAQLEKSRLLSDRFSAERPKGSFSTLEIQRTEQGDSAMYLCAGSSSLAGGQETQYFGPGTRLLVL.

This clone occurred a few times. This chain links TRBV14 with TRBJ2-1; 8 nucleotides align to TRBD2. The CDR3 length is 16 residues. Germline values: CDR1 SGHDN, CDR2 FVKESK. V was pared by 2 bases and J by 7 bases, with 10 bases of the junction left unmatched. The CDR3, as DNA: TGTGCCAGCAGCCAAATACTAGCGGCCCCGTTTAATGAGCAGTTCTTC. Encoded protein: CASSQILAAPFNEQFF.

The V gene is TRBV19, the J gene TRBJ2-1; 9 nucleotides agree with TRBD2. Germline trimming cut 5 bases from V and 6 bases from J; bases unmatched to any gene: 11. The V gene's germline CDR1 is LNHDA and CDR2 SQIVND (reference sequence). CDR3 size: 16 residues. Here the CDR3 reads CASSLGVAGVINEQFF. The CDR3 region has the DNA TGTGCCAGTAGTCTCGGGGTAGCGGGAGTTATCAATGAGCAGTTCTTC.

The genes are TRBV7-8 and TRBJ1-3, with TRBD1 as a possible D gene (5 bases). The V and J ends lost 2 bases and 2 bases respectively, with 16 bases between them. This CDR3 comprises 17 residues. Germline CDR1 reads SGHVS; CDR2 reads FQNEAQ. CDR3 sequence reads: CASSLSGASGAGNTIYF. The DNA of the CDR3 is TGTGCCAGCAGCTTAAGCGGGGCCAGTGGAGCTGGAAACACCATATATTTT.

V usage is TRBV19 and J usage is TRBJ2-3, with TRBD2 as a possible D gene (6 bases). Deletions cut 8 bases from V and 6 bases from J, with 21 bases between. The CDR3 sequence is 15 residues long. Germline loops: CDR1 LNHDA, CDR2 SQIVND (reference sequence). The CDR3 is CASSTGSAESDTQYF. CDR3 sequence (DNA): TGTGCCAGTTCCACCGGGAGCGCCGAGTCGGATACGCAGTATTTT.

This clone was recorded a few times. This chain connects TRBV29-1 to TRBJ1-2, with D perhaps TRBD1 (6 bases). Germline V gene lookup returns CDR1 SQVTM and CDR2 ANQGSEA. The length of the CDR3 is 15 residues. V dropped 5 bases and J dropped 5 bases, with 21 bases sitting between them. CDR3 loop: CSVQGAGDNPYGYTF. CDR3 bases: TGCAGCGTTCAAGGGGCAGGGGACAACCCTTATGGCTACACCTTC.

This rearrangement joins TRBV6-1 to TRBJ1-1; TRBD1 is a possible D gene (6 bases). CDR3 size: 13 residues. CDR1 and CDR2 (germline): MNHNS, SASEGT. Trimming removed 2 bases at V and 5 bases at J, with 9 bases between. The CDR3 here is CASSERDRTEAFF. CDR3 coding DNA: TGTGCCAGCAGTGAAAGAGACAGGACTGAAGCTTTCTTT.

V gene TRBV9 combines with J gene TRBJ2-4; D may be TRBD2 (8 bases). The CDR3 is 18 residues long. The germline V and J ends were trimmed by 0 bases and 3 bases, with 19 bases remaining between them. Germline loops: CDR1 SGDLS, CDR2 YYNGEE. The CDR3 loop is CASSVDSGRGQGKNIQYF. In DNA, the CDR3 is TGTGCCAGCAGCGTAGACTCCGGGAGGGGGCAGGGCAAAAACATTCAGTACTTC.

The chain couples TRBV4-3 to TRBJ1-1, with D possibly being TRBD1 (5 bases). V was pared by 1 base and J by 7 bases, with 13 bases between. Germline loops: CDR1 LGHNA, CDR2 YSLEER. This CDR3 is built from 14 residues. CDR3 amino acids: CASSQGLGQGEAFF. The CDR3 DNA reads TGCGCCAGCAGCCAAGGTCTAGGGCAGGGTGAAGCTTTCTTT.

This chain uses TRBV16 with TRBJ1-5; D is possibly TRBD1 (5 bases). V dropped 0 bases and J dropped 1 base, with 13 bases sitting between them. Germline values: CDR1 KGHSY, CDR2 FQNENV. The CDR3 length is 17 residues. The DNA of the CDR3 is TGTGCCAGCAGCCAATCGGTATTTAGGGGAAGCAATCAGCCCCAGCATTTT. As protein: CASSQSVFRGSNQPQHF. Using reference TRBV16 and TRBJ1-5 for the parts outside the CDR3, the full variable domain is GEEVAQTPKHLVRGEGQKAKLYCAPIKGHSYVFWYQQVLKNEFKFLISFQNENVFDETGMPKERFSAKCLPNSPCSLEIQATKLEDSAVYFCASSQSVFRGSNQPQHFGDGTRLSIL.

The sample holds a few counts of this clone. This chain links TRBV5-1 with TRBJ2-3; 9 bases fit TRBD2. The ends lost 7 bases at V and 6 bases at J; junction bases unmatched: 12. CDR3 length equals 15 residues. Looked up from germline, CDR1 is SGHRS and CDR2 is YFSETQ. The DNA of the CDR3 is TGCGCCAGCGGGACTATAGCGGGAGCCACGGATACGCAGTATTTT. Translated, it gives CASGTIAGATDTQYF.

The chain couples TRBV5-1 to TRBJ2-1; 8 bases line up with TRBD1. Germline CDR1 reads SGHRS; CDR2 reads YFSETQ. This CDR3 has 15 amino acids. Trimming at V came to 4 bases and at J to 2 bases, leaving 5 bases not matched to a gene. CDR3 loop: CASSPTGGTYNEQFF. The CDR3 DNA is TGCGCCAGCAGCCCCACAGGGGGAACCTACAATGAGCAGTTCTTC.

This rearrangement joins TRBV13 to TRBJ2-1, with D perhaps matching TRBD1 (6 bases). Germline CDR1 PRHDT, CDR2 FYEKMQ (reference sequence). V lost 5 bases to trimming and J lost 1 base, with 12 bases between them. This CDR3 has 15 amino acids. The CDR3 region is CASSHRDISYNEQFF. The DNA for the CDR3 is TGTGCCAGCAGCCACCGGGACATATCCTACAATGAGCAGTTCTTC.